This T cell receptor (beta chain) stems from a study of blood T cell repertoires in COVID-19. The protocol was immunoSEQ multiplex PCR, while the TCRdb copy is restricted to in-frame clones and leaves out a portion. The data hold about 88,000 clones, with 90% observed a single time. The germline V gene encodes CDR1 SGHTA and CDR2 FQGNSA. V lost 6 bases to trimming and J lost 4 bases; unmatched junction nucleotides: 7. This CDR3 spans 16 amino acids. The sequencing input was peripheral blood. The chain uses TRBV7-2 and TRBJ1-6; TRBD1 matches 9 bases. This clonotype was sampled from a man in his sixties with acute or convalescent COVID-19. CDR3 in DNA: TGTGCCAGCAGGATGACAGGGGGTGCTTATAATTCACCCCTCCACTTT. This codes for CASRMTGGAYNSPLHF.